This TCR beta chain was identified during a study of cytomegalovirus exposure and HLA in healthy donors. About the research overall: Inside one of the first data releases sat some 93 million unique TCRs taken from HLA-typed donors.

With 7 bases removed from V and 7 bases from J, the gap between germline ends came to 13 bases. The germline V gene has CDR1 MNHNS and CDR2 SASEGT. The CDR3 extends over 12 amino acids. Regarding this clone: The target antigen is unknown.

The PCR used 60 Vbeta and 13 Jbeta primers. Sequencing used immunoSEQ multiplex PCR; TCRdb keeps in-frame clones, though not all of them. This sample carries about 140,000 clones, 88% of them seen once, and the ten largest clones take 0.51%. Whole-study results and caveats: Investigators reported approximately 170 TCR beta chains as tied to cytomegalovirus. Later on, a genetic analysis was performed. It linked a missense variant in DCLRE1C with V- and J-gene trimming of TCR beta.

The chain couples TRBV6-1 to TRBJ1-1; D gene uncertain. The sequenced material came from PBMCs. The receptor was isolated from a woman between 40 and 55 years old in good health and CMV-seronegative. CDR3 bases: TGTGCCAGCAAAGGAGTCGAGGGTGAAGCTTTCTTT. Protein product: CASKGVEGEAFF.